What follows describes a single T cell receptor (beta chain). The entry originates in a study of T cell changes during pregnancy in multiple sclerosis. Sequenced by immunoSEQ multiplex PCR; TCRdb stores in-frame clones only, minus some. The profile shows 40,000 to 55,000 clones, around 93% of them singletons. The CDR3 runs 14 residues. The germline V and J ends were trimmed by 7 bases and 0 bases, with 9 bases remaining between them. Germline V gene sequence: CDR1 LNHDA, CDR2 SQIVND (reference sequence). This specimen consisted of CD4+ T cells from peripheral blood mononuclear cells, obtained in the third trimester of pregnancy. This TCR derives from a female donor with multiple sclerosis, enrolled in a pregnancy study. The gene calls are TRBV19 and TRBJ1-4; D remains unclear. The CDR3 sequence is CASNTDATNEKLFF. CDR3 coding DNA: TGTGCCAGTAACACCGATGCAACTAATGAAAAACTGTTTTTT.